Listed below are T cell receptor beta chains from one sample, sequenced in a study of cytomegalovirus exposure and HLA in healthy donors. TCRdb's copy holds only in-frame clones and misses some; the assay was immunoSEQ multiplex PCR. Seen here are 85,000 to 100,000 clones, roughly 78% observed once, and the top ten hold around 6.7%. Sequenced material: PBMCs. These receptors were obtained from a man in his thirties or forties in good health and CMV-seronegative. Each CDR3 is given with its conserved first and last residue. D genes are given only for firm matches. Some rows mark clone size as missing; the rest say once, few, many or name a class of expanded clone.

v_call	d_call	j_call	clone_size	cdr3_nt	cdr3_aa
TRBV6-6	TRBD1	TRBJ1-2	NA	TGTGCCAGCAGTTACTCCGAACAGGGGACCAATGGCTACACCTTC	CASSYSEQGTNGYTF
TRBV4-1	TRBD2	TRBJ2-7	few	TGCGCCAGCAGCCTGACCGGGACTACAGTGGGAGAGCAGTACTTC	CASSLTGTTVGEQYF
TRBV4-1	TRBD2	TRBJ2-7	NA	TGCGCCAGCAGCCAACCGACTAGCGGGAACTACGAGCAGTACTTC	CASSQPTSGNYEQYF
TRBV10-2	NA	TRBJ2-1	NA	TGCGCCAGCAGTCTAACTAGTCATGGGCGGGTTGAGCAGTTCTTC	CASSLTSHGRVEQFF
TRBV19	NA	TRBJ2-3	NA	TGTGCCACCCAACCTTGGACAGCTAGCACAGATACGCAGTATTTT	CATQPWTASTDTQYF
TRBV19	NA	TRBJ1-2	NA	TGTGCCAGTAGTGCGTCCGGACGAGCGGCGGGCTACACCTTC	CASSASGRAAGYTF
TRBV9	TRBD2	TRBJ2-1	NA	TGTGCCAGCAGCGTAGGGACTAGCGGAGCCTACAATGAGCAGTTCTTC	CASSVGTSGAYNEQFF
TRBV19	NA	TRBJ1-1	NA	TGTGCCAGTAGTGCAGGGAGGGTAATGAACACTGAAGCTTTCTTT	CASSAGRVMNTEAFF
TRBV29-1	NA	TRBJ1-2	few	TGCAGCGTTGGGGCAACAGTATATGGCTACACCTTC	CSVGATVYGYTF
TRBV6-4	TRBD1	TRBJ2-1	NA	TGTGCCAGCAGTGAAGGGACAGGGGAATACAATGAGCAGTTCTTC	CASSEGTGEYNEQFF
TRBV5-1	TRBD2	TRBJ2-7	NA	TGCGCCAGCAGCCCCGGGCTAGCGGGGTACTCCTACGAGCAGTACTTC	CASSPGLAGYSYEQYF
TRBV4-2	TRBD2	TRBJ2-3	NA	TGTGCCAGCAGCCCGACTTCCTGGGGCGGGGGGGCCCCAGATACGCAGTATTTT	CASSPTSWGGGAPDTQYF
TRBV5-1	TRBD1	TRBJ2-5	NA	TGCGCCAGCAGCCGAGGGACAGGGAGGGAGACCCAGTACTTC	CASSRGTGRETQYF
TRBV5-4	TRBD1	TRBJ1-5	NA	TGTGCCAGCAGCTTGGATGGGACAGGTAATCAGCCCCAGCATTTT	CASSLDGTGNQPQHF
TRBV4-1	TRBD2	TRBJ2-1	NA	TGCGCCAGCAGCCATCTTATTACTAGCGGGGGGGCTGATGAGCAGTTCTTC	CASSHLITSGGADEQFF
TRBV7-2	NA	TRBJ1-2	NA	TGTGCCAGCAGCCGTGGACAGTATGGCTACACCTTC	CASSRGQYGYTF
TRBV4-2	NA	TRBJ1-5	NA	TGTGCCAGCAGCCAAGAGGGGGGGGGCGGCAATCAGCCCCAGCATTTT	CASSQEGGGGNQPQHF
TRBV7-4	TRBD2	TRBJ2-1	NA	TGTGCCAGCAGCTGGGGACTAGCGGGGGCGATATACTACAATGAGCAGTTCTTC	CASSWGLAGAIYYNEQFF